Listed below are T cell receptor beta chains from one sample, sequenced in a study of shared clonotypes between healthy human individuals. Assay used: immunoSEQ multiplex PCR; TCRdb lists only in-frame clones, some missing. This sample has 1.5 million to 2.5 million clones, with just under 95% found just once. Sequencing used naive CD8+ T cells sorted from blood. The origin of the receptors is a man younger than 30 in good health. CDR3s include the opening cysteine and the closing phenylalanine or tryptophan. Fields, in order: CDR3 length, J gene, D gene, clone size, V gene, CDR3 protein, CDR3 DNA. A D gene is named only where the DNA matches it firmly. Clone sizes are given selectively: once, few, many, or a class where the clone is expanded.

>14|TRBJ1-1|TRBD1|.|TRBV6-6
CASSLGQGDTEAFF
TGTGCCAGCAGTTTGGGACAGGGGGACACTGAAGCTTTCTTT
>17|TRBJ1-5|.|.|TRBV6-1
CASSEFVGTNSNQPQHF
TGTGCCAGCAGTGAATTCGTCGGAACCAATAGCAATCAGCCCCAGCATTTT
>14|TRBJ2-7|TRBD2|.|TRBV9
CASSVLADSYEQYF
TGTGCCAGCAGTGTACTAGCGGATTCCTACGAGCAGTACTTC
>13|TRBJ1-2|.|.|TRBV28
CASSLGGNYGYTF
TGTGCCAGCAGTTTGGGCGGAAACTATGGCTACACCTTC
>15|TRBJ2-7|.|.|TRBV4-3
CASSQGVAAPYEQYF
TGCGCCAGCAGCCAAGGAGTAGCGGCCCCCTACGAGCAGTACTTC
>13|TRBJ1-4|.|.|TRBV27
CASSPTMGEKLFF
TGTGCCAGCAGCCCAACAATGGGGGAAAAACTGTTTTTT
>15|TRBJ2-7|.|.|TRBV15
CATSRDRTSSYEQYF
TGTGCCACCAGCAGAGATCGAACAAGCTCCTACGAGCAGTACTTC
>14|TRBJ2-3|.|once|TRBV4-3
CASGRRGATDTQYF
TGCGCCAGCGGGAGGAGAGGAGCCACAGATACGCAGTATTTT
>13|TRBJ2-7|.|.|TRBV4-3
CASSPYEGYEQYF
TGCGCCAGCAGCCCCTATGAGGGGTACGAGCAGTACTTC
>15|TRBJ2-3|.|once|TRBV6-5
CASSYSENIADTQYF
TGTGCCAGCAGTTACTCAGAAAACATAGCAGATACGCAGTATTTT
>13|TRBJ2-7|.|.|TRBV6-5
CASSPGAGDEQYF
TGTGCCAGCAGTCCAGGTGCTGGAGACGAGCAGTACTTC
>15|TRBJ1-2|.|.|TRBV28
CASSRAGQEYYGYTF
TGTGCCAGCAGCCGGGCGGGGCAGGAGTACTATGGCTACACCTTC
>12|TRBJ1-1|.|once|TRBV29-1
CSVDLNGGEAFF
TGCAGCGTTGATCTTAACGGGGGTGAAGCTTTCTTT
>15|TRBJ2-3|TRBD2|.|TRBV5-4
CASSLSSGVGDTQYF
TGTGCCAGCAGCTTGAGCAGCGGGGTAGGAGATACGCAGTATTTT
>17|TRBJ2-2|TRBD1|.|TRBV25-1
CASSESGQEGDTGELFF
TGTGCCAGCAGTGAATCAGGACAGGAAGGGGACACCGGGGAGCTGTTTTTT
>15|TRBJ2-7|.|.|TRBV7-9
CASSPPDMDSYEQYF
TGTGCCAGCAGCCCCCCCGACATGGATTCCTACGAGCAGTACTTC
>16|TRBJ2-5|TRBD2|.|TRBV4-2
CASSQDHGTSGETQYF
TGTGCCAGCAGCCAAGATCACGGGACTAGCGGGGAGACCCAGTACTTC
>15|TRBJ2-7|.|.|TRBV13
CASSLSGTRLYEQYF
TGTGCCAGCAGCTTATCCGGGACAAGGCTCTACGAGCAGTACTTC
>14|TRBJ1-2|TRBD1|.|TRBV28
CASSLGDSNYGYTF
TGTGCCAGCAGTCTTGGGGACAGTAACTATGGCTACACCTTC
>13|TRBJ1-3|.|.|TRBV2
CASTAHSGNTIYF
TGTGCCAGCACCGCCCACAGTGGAAACACCATATATTTT
>13|TRBJ1-4|.|.|TRBV9
CASSVHIDGLLFF
TGTGCCAGCAGCGTACATATAGACGGACTTTTATTTTTT
>14|TRBJ1-1|.|.|TRBV19
CASSPGAWGTEAFF
TGTGCCAGTAGTCCAGGGGCTTGGGGAACTGAAGCTTTCTTT
>14|TRBJ2-5|.|.|TRBV25-1
CASSDGAGQETQYF
TGTGCCAGCAGTGATGGGGCAGGCCAAGAGACCCAGTACTTC
>16|TRBJ1-3|.|.|TRBV7-9
CASSLTPQVSGNTIYF
TGTGCCAGCAGCTTAACTCCCCAAGTCTCTGGAAACACCATATATTTT
>17|TRBJ2-2|TRBD2|.|TRBV4-1
CASSQVLAGEDTGELFF
TGCGCCAGCAGCCAAGTCCTAGCGGGGGAGGACACCGGGGAGCTGTTTTTT
>17|TRBJ1-2|.|.|TRBV9
CASSVGVTGDPRRGYTF
TGTGCCAGCAGCGTAGGGGTTACGGGGGACCCGAGGCGCGGCTACACCTTC
>15|TRBJ2-3|TRBD2|.|TRBV10-1
CASGGLAESTDTQYF
TGCGCCAGCGGGGGACTAGCGGAGAGCACAGATACGCAGTATTTT
>15|TRBJ2-5|.|.|TRBV14
CASSPGGALWETQYF
TGTGCCAGCAGCCCTGGGGGGGCGCTTTGGGAGACCCAGTACTTC
>15|TRBJ2-7|.|once|TRBV13
CASSFWGEGGDEQYF
TGTGCCAGCAGCTTCTGGGGGGAAGGAGGGGACGAGCAGTACTTC
>15|TRBJ2-3|TRBD2|.|TRBV6-5
CASTGLAGGQDTQYF
TGTGCCAGCACTGGGCTAGCGGGGGGGCAAGATACGCAGTATTTT
>14|TRBJ2-7|TRBD1|.|TRBV27
CASSFGTGIAEQYF
TGTGCCAGCAGTTTCGGGACAGGGATTGCCGAGCAGTACTTC
>17|TRBJ2-2|.|.|TRBV9
CASSQPSETSGIGELFF
TGTGCCAGCAGCCAACCTTCCGAGACTAGTGGGATCGGGGAGCTGTTTTTT
>15|TRBJ2-7|.|.|TRBV27
CASSSGQVRGDEQYF
TGTGCCAGCAGTTCAGGACAGGTTAGGGGGGACGAGCAGTACTTC
>14|TRBJ2-7|.|few|TRBV10-1
CASSDDSSSYEQYF
TGCGCCAGCAGTGATGACAGTAGCTCCTACGAGCAGTACTTC
>16|TRBJ2-4|TRBD2|.|TRBV28
CASSSGTLAAGNIQYF
TGTGCCAGCAGTAGCGGGACTCTCGCAGCCGGAAACATTCAGTACTTC
>15|TRBJ2-5|TRBD2|once|TRBV28
CASNNPGGAEETQYF
TGTGCCAGCAATAATCCCGGGGGGGCCGAAGAGACCCAGTACTTC
>13|TRBJ1-1|.|.|TRBV30
CAWMVSGNTEAFF
TGTGCCTGGATGGTGTCTGGGAACACTGAAGCTTTCTTT